This T cell receptor beta chain is drawn from a study of blood T cell repertoires in COVID-19. CDR1 and CDR2 from the germline V gene are SGDLS and YYNGEE. Trimming cost V 1 base and J 7 bases; bases outside gene matches: 10. This CDR3 contains 15 residues. TCRdb's table, derived via immunoSEQ multiplex PCR, lists solely in-frame clones and lacks some. The sample lists about 33,000 clones, more than 80% occurring once. This receptor was obtained from a human donor in a cohort sampled during active COVID-19. This chain links TRBV9 with TRBJ2-7, with TRBD2 identical over 8 bases. Sequenced material: peripheral blood. The chain's CDR3 is CASSVIGSGAGEQYF. In DNA, the CDR3 is TGTGCCAGCAGCGTAATAGGTAGCGGGGCGGGGGAGCAGTACTTC.